This T cell receptor (beta chain) was sequenced for a study of blood T cells in healthy people across ages. Turning to the study itself: There was about one barcoded beta molecule captured by template switching per two T cells.

Many counts were recorded for this clonotype. Its antigen is as yet unknown. The study, taken as a whole, reports: Underestimates were what the diversity estimates from one million T cells were considered to be.

Together with a sample-barcoded 5' primer, a J-beta primer mix was included in a second PCR lasting roughly 6 to 12 cycles. TCRdb fed the 5' RACE reads into MiXCR, producing one record per CDR3 protein. The sample lists 700,000 or so distinct CDR3 sequences, around two fifths occurring once. Sequenced material: blood. The receptor was isolated from a man aged 80 or over in good health.

CDR3 sequence reads: CSVSGTSGGETQYF. In DNA, the CDR3 is TGCAGCGTGTCCGGGACTAGCGGGGGAGAGACCCAGTACTTC. The chain carries TRBV29-1 and TRBJ2-5; 14 bases line up with TRBD2. Trimming removed 6 bases from V and 4 bases from J; junction bases left unmatched: 4. The germline gives CDR1 SQVTM, CDR2 ANQGSEA. This CDR3 has 14 residues. Full variable domain (rest looked up from reference TRBV29-1 and TRBJ2-5): SAVISQKPSRDICQRGTSLTIQCQVDSQVTMMFWYRQQPGQSLTLIATANQGSEATYESGFVIDKFPISRPNLTFSTLTVSNMSPEDSSIYLCSVSGTSGGETQYFGPGTRLLVL.